This section outlines one TCR beta chain sequence together with its context. A few counts support this clonotype. There is no known antigen for this receptor. No base quality values were provided; no much bigger clone lies one nucleotide off. All donors were healthy Caucasians. The twin cohort consisted of three pairs of female monozygotic twins, all aged about 18 to 29 years. The RNA used for TCR libraries was isolated from peripheral blood mononuclear cells. Libraries were built with 5' RACE. Sequenced using an Illumina HiSeq 2000. A universal primer binding site was introduced by template switching, and a unique molecular identifier was present in the final cDNA, enabling accurate counting of TCR cDNA molecules. First-strand cDNA for TCR alpha and beta chains was synthesized from specific primers in the conserved constant-segment region. To control for contamination, each cDNA library was double barcoded with a SMART-Mk sample barcode plus Illumina barcodes. TruSeq adapter sequences along with Illumina sample barcodes were introduced in two successive PCR steps. The TCR alpha and beta cDNA libraries were sequenced on the Illumina HiSeq platform using custom primers. The authors' pipeline ran thus. Unique molecular identifiers were extracted from raw reads with MiGEC, and CDR3 positions were determined with MiXCR. Recombination models were inferred per individual with the repgenHMM and IGoR tools using an EM algorithm. The analysis of shared clonotypes was done with the tcR package in R, with sharing normalized by the product of cloneset sizes. Out-of-frame nonproductive sequences were analyzed to study raw recombination free of thymic and clonal selection effects. TCRdb applied fastp at Q25 and MiXCR to the public reads, then kept only in-frame beta chains. Each entry is one CDR3 protein sequence, shown with its most common DNA and genes. It is TCRdb's table, rather than the study itself, that gives the V and J calls and clone size. A total of 700,000 or so distinct CDR3 sequences appear in this sample, 8% to 9% of them only once. Of the sample, approximately 0.89% falls within the top ten clones.

The data derive from a study of identical twins listed by TCRdb under 2016. Study-level background: To test whether fetal clonotypes persist, the study used deep sequencing on TCR alpha and beta repertoires from monozygotic twins, unrelated adults of various ages, and cord blood. To rule out contamination, the twin experiments were replicated at different times with different library preparation protocols.

Reading from cysteine to phenylalanine, the CDR3 counts 15 amino acids. The only DNA kept is the CDR3, 45 bases in frame from the first base. V drops 1 base and J drops 0 bases, leaving 9 bases in between. In the germline V gene, CDR1 corresponds to SGHVS and CDR2 to FQNEAQ. Study-level results and caveats: Compared with coincidental sharing between unrelated individuals, an excess of low generation-probability sequences was observed among out-of-frame TCR alpha sequences shared between twins. In monozygotic twins, recombination models systematically underestimated out-of-frame TCR alpha sharing, but the models matched the sharing seen between unrelated individuals. Because the same donors could not be followed over many years, the conclusions relied on cross-sectional statistical analysis. Fewer insertions were carried by abundant cord blood beta clonotypes; a weaker similar trend was observed in young adult naive repertoires, while no such trend was observed in memory repertoires. The excess sharing between twins in beta out-of-frame sequences was weaker because fewer shared sequences reduced the signal-to-noise ratio. Invariant T cells such as MAIT and iNKT could partly confound zero-insertion analyses, although diverse VJ usage argued against such confounding for most clonotypes.

These data were likewise used in another study, on yellow fever vaccine responses in identical twins. The second paper further reports: According to the authors, the vaccine-induced T cell response in identical twins seemed to be partly convergent and partly specific to each individual. In identical twins, the study followed T cell clones that responded to the vaccine with precision.

The sample consisted of PBMCs. This sequence was found in a young woman in good health. In this chain, TRBV7-8 is recombined with TRBJ2-5; no confident D gene assignment can be made. In nucleotide form, the sequence is TGTGCCAGCAGCTTAGAGGGTGCCCACCAAGAGACCCAGTACTTC. This encodes CASSLEGAHQETQYF.